The present TCR beta chain was sequenced within a study of T cells after posttransplantation cyclophosphamide. Study-level findings and limits: Skin or GI-infiltrating T cells shared few TRB sequences with blood. Recipient CMV seropositivity and CMV reactivation strongly tracked TRB clonality. Later blood repertoires were often dominated by clones from the donor CD8+ memory compartment.

This related bone marrow graft donor gave peripheral blood on the day of marrow donation. This clone was observed many times. Antigen unknown. Looked up from germline, CDR1 is SGHAT and CDR2 is FQNNGV. CDR3 size: 14 residues. The V gene lost 0 bases and the J gene lost 2 bases, with 5 bases spanning the gap. Using immunoSEQ multiplex PCR, the repertoire was profiled, and TCRdb retains in-frame clones only, with some absent. The sample shows 20,000 to 30,000 clones, none of them appearing just once. The TCR sequence derives from a woman between 50 and 59 years old in good health, CMV-negative, and a related stem cell transplant donor. This chain joins TRBV11-2 and TRBJ1-3; D is unclear. Material: PBMCs. The CDR3, as DNA: TGTGCCAGCAGCTTAGATTCCGCTGGAAACACCATATATTTT. Protein sequence: CASSLDSAGNTIYF.